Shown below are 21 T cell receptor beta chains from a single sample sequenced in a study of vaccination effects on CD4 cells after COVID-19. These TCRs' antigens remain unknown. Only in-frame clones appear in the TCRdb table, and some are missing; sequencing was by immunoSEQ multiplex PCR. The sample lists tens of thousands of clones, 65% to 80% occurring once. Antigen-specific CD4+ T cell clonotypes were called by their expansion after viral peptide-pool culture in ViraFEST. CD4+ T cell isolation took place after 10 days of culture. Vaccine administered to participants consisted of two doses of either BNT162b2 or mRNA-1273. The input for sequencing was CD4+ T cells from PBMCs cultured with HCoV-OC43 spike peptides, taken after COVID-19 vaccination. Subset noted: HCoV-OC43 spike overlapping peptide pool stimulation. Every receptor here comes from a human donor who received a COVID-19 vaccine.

The CDR3 region has the DNA TGTGCCAGCAGTTCCGCGTTCGGGCGTCGCCCAATCTATGGCTACACCTTC. Translation: CASSSAFGRRPIYGYTF. V usage is TRBV27 and J usage is TRBJ1-2; no clear D. Germline V gene sequence: CDR1 MNHEY, CDR2 SMNVEV (reference sequence). The CDR3 runs to 17 residues. The V and J ends lost 4 bases and 4 bases respectively, with 22 bases between them.

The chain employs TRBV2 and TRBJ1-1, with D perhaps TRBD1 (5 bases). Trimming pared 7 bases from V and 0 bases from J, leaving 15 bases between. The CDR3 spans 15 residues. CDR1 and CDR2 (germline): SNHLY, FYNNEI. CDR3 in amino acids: CASTRGERMNTEAFF. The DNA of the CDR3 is TGTGCCAGCACCCGAGGGGAGAGGATGAACACTGAAGCTTTCTTT.

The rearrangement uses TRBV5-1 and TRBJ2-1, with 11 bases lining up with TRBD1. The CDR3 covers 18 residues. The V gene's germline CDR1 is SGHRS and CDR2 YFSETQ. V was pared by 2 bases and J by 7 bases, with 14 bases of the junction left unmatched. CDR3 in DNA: TGCGCCAGCAGCTTTTGGTATACTGGACAGGGGGCTGGGAATGAGCAGTTCTTC. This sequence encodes CASSFWYTGQGAGNEQFF. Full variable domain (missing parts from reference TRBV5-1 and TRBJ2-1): KAGVTQTPRYLIKTRGQQVTLSCSPISGHRSVSWYQQTPGQGLQFLFEYFSETQRNKGNFPGRFSGRQFSNSRSEMNVSTLELGDSALYLCASSFWYTGQGAGNEQFFGPGTRLTVL.

The CDR3 spells CASSPNRGDSPLHF. The CDR3 nucleotides are TGTGCCAGCTCACCAAACAGGGGGGATTCACCCCTCCACTTT. This chain joins TRBV18 and TRBJ1-6, with TRBD1 matching 8 bases. Germline lookup yields CDR1 KGHSH and CDR2 LQKENI. Trimming cost V 2 bases and J 8 bases; bases outside gene matches: 2. The CDR3 has 14 residues.

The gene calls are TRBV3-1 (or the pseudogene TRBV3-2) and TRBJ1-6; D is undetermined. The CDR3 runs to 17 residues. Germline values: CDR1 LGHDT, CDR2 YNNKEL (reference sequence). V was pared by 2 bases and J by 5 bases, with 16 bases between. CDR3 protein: CASSQWRVPSHNSPLHF. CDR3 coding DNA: TGTGCCAGCAGCCAATGGAGGGTTCCATCCCATAATTCACCCCTCCACTTT.

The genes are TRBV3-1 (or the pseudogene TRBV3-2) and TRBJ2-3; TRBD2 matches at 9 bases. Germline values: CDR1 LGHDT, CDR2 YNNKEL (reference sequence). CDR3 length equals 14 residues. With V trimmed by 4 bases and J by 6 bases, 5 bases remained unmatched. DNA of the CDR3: TGTGCCAGCAGCCCGAGACTAGCGGCCGATACGCAGTATTTT. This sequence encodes CASSPRLAADTQYF.

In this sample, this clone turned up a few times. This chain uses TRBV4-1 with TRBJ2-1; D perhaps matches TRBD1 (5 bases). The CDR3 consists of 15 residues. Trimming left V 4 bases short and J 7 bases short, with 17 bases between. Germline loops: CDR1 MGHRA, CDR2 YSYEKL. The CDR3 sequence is CASSLQGLTRNEQFF. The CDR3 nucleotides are TGCGCCAGCAGCCTCCAGGGCCTGACGCGGAATGAGCAGTTCTTC.

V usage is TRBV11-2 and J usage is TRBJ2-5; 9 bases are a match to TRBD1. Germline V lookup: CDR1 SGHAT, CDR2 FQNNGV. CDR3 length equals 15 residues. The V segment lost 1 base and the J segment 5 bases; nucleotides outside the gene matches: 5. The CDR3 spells CASSLGGTGRETQYF. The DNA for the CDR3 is TGTGCCAGCAGCTTAGGTGGGACAGGGCGGGAGACCCAGTACTTC.

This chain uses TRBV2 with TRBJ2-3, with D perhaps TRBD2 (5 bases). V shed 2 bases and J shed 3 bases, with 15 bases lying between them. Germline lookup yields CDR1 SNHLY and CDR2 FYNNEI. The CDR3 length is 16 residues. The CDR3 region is CASSEIPAVSTDTQYF. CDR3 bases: TGTGCCAGCAGTGAAATCCCAGCGGTCAGTACAGATACGCAGTATTTT.

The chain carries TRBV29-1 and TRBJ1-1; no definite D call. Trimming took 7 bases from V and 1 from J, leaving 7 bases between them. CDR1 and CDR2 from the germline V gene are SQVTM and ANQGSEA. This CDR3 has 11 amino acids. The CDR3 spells CSAKTNTEAFF. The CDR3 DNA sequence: TGCAGCGCCAAAACGAACACTGAAGCTTTCTTT.

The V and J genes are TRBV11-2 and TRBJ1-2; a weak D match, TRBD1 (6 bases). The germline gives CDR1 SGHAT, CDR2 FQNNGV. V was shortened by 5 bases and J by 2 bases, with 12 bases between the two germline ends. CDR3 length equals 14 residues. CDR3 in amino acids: CASSQGGRNYGYTF. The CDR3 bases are TGTGCCAGCAGCCAAGGGGGTAGAAACTATGGCTACACCTTC.

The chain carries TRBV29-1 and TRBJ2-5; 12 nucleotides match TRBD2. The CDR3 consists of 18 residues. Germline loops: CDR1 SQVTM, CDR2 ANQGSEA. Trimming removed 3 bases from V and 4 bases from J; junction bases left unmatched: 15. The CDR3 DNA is TGCAGCGTTGATCGACGGCTAGCGGGAGGGCCTTTTGGAGAGACCCAGTACTTC. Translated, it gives CSVDRRLAGGPFGETQYF.

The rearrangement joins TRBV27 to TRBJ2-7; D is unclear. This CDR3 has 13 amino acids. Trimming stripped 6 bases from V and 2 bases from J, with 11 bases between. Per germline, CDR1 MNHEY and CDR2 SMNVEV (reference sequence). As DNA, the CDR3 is TGTGCCAGCAGCCCGGGCGCCGCCTACGAGCAGTACTTC. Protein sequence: CASSPGAAYEQYF.

The CDR3 DNA reads as TGTGCCAGCAGTGAAACATATCGTCTATCTGGAAACACCATATATTTT. It codes for CASSETYRLSGNTIYF. This chain links TRBV6-1 with TRBJ1-3, with no clear D. V lost 2 bases and J 1 base, leaving 12 bases between the germline ends. Germline V gene sequence: CDR1 MNHNS, CDR2 SASEGT. The CDR3 spans 16 residues.

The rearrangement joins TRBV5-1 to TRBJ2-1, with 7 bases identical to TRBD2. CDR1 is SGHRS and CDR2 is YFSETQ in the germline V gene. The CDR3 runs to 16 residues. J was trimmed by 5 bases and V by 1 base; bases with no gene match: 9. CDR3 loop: CASSLPSSSGHNEQFF. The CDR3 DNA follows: TGCGCCAGCAGCTTGCCCTCTTCTAGCGGACACAATGAGCAGTTCTTC.

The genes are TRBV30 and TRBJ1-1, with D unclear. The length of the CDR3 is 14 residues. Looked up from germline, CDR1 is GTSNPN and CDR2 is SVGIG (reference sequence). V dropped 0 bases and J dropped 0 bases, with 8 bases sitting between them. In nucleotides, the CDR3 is TGTGCCTGGAGTGTGACCGGAATGAACACTGAAGCTTTCTTT. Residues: CAWSVTGMNTEAFF. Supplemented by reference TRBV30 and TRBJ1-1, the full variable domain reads SQTIHQWPATLVQPVGSPLSLECTVEGTSNPNLYWYRQAAGRGLQLLFYSVGIGQISSEVPQNLSASRPQDRQFILSSKKLLLSDSGFYLCAWSVTGMNTEAFFGQGTRLTVV.

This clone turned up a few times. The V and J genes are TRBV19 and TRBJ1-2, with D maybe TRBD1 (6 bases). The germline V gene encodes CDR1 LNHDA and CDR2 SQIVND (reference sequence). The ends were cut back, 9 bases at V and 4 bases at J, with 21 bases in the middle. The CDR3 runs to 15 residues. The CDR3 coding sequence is TGTGCCAGCGCCCAGGGAACAGGGCTGAGCTATGGCTACACCTTC. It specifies CASAQGTGLSYGYTF.

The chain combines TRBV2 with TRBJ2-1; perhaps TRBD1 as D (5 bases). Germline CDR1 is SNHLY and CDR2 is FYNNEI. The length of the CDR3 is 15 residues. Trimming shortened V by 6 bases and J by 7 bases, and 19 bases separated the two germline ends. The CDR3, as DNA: TGTGCCAGCAGGCGCGTTATCCCCAGGGAAAATGAGCAGTTCTTC. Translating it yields CASRRVIPRENEQFF. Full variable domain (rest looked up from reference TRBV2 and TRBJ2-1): EPEVTQTPSHQVTQMGQEVILRCVPISNHLYFYWYRQILGQKVEFLVSFYNNEISEKSEIFDDQFSVERPDGSNFTLKIRSTKLEDSAMYFCASRRVIPRENEQFFGPGTRLTVL.

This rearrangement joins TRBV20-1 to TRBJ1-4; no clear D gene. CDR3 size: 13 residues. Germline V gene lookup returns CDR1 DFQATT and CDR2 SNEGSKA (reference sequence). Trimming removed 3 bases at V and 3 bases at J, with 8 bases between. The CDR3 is CSASEVANEKLFF. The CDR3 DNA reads TGCAGTGCTAGTGAGGTTGCTAATGAAAAACTGTTTTTT.

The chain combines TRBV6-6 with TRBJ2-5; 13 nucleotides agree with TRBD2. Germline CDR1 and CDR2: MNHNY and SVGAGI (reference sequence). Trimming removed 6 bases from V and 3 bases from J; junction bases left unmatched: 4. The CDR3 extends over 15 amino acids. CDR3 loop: CASSGLAGVKETQYF. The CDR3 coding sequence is TGTGCCAGCAGCGGACTAGCGGGAGTGAAAGAGACCCAGTACTTC.

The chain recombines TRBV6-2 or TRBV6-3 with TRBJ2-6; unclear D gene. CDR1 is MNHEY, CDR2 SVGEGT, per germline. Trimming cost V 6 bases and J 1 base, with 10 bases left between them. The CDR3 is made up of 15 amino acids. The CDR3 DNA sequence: TGTGCCAGCAGCTTTCCGGGTTCTGGGGCCAACGTCCTGACTTTC. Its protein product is CASSFPGSGANVLTF.